Each of the 11 T cell receptor beta chains below was sequenced from the same sample in a study of shared clonotypes between healthy human individuals. TCRdb's table, derived via immunoSEQ multiplex PCR, lists solely in-frame clones and lacks some. This table holds about 770,000 clones, just under 75% found once. Sequencing input: memory CD4+ T cells sorted from blood. Subset noted: CD45RA-negative fraction. All receptors come from a woman aged 25 to 39 in good health.

This clone was seen a few times. The chain uses TRBV19 and TRBJ2-3, with TRBD1 identical over 8 bases. CDR1 LNHDA and CDR2 SQIVND come from the germline V gene (reference sequence). The CDR3 loop spans 15 amino acids. The junction had 8 bases not matched to a gene; V was cut back by 6 bases and J by 3 bases. This chain's CDR3 is CASRAGGQGTDTQYF. Here the CDR3 DNA reads TGTGCCAGTAGGGCCGGAGGACAGGGTACAGATACGCAGTATTTT.

V is TRBV10-1 and J is TRBJ2-2; D gene unclear. V was cut by 6 bases and J by 5 bases, with 16 bases left in between. The germline V gene has CDR1 WNHNN and CDR2 SYGVQD (reference sequence). CDR3 length: 15 residues. CDR3 in amino acids: CASRSGSTGTGELFF. CDR3 nucleotides: TGCGCCAGCAGATCCGGGTCAACCGGGACCGGGGAGCTGTTTTTT.

This clone was found a few times. This chain links TRBV5-5 with TRBJ1-3; 8 positions agree with TRBD1. The trim removed 1 base at V and 2 bases at J, leaving 5 bases unmatched. The CDR3 runs to 16 residues. CDR1 is SGHKS, CDR2 YYEKEE, per germline (reference sequence). CDR3 loop: CASSLSGQGTGNTIYF. The CDR3 region has the DNA TGTGCCAGCAGCTTGTCAGGACAGGGAACTGGAAACACCATATATTTT.

This clone was observed at least ten times. V usage is TRBV11-3 and J usage is TRBJ1-2; no definite D call. The CDR3 spans 13 residues. Germline-derived CDR1 and CDR2 are SGHNT and YENEEA. V gave up 1 base and J gave up 2 bases, with 5 bases separating them. The CDR3 region has the DNA TGTGCCAGCAGCTTAGCCGACAACTATGGCTACACCTTC. It codes for CASSLADNYGYTF.

V gene TRBV2 combines with J gene TRBJ1-2; D remains ambiguous. CDR1 SNHLY and CDR2 FYNNEI come from the germline V gene. The germline V and J ends were trimmed by 8 bases and 0 bases, with 10 bases remaining between them. The CDR3 consists of 13 residues. CDR3 sequence reads: CASRPDSNYGYTF. Written as DNA, the CDR3 is TGTGCCAGCCGTCCCGATTCTAACTATGGCTACACCTTC.

The chain has TRBV5-4 and TRBJ2-7; a weak D match, TRBD2 (6 bases). The CDR3 sequence is 15 residues long. The germline V gene encodes CDR1 SGHNT and CDR2 YYREEE (reference sequence). Trimming pared 3 bases from V and 0 bases from J, leaving 13 bases between. The CDR3 here is CASSSFRESSYEQYF. The CDR3 DNA sequence: TGTGCCAGCAGCTCCTTCCGGGAGAGCTCCTACGAGCAGTACTTC.

This chain links TRBV30 with TRBJ2-7; 7 bases align to TRBD1. This CDR3 spans 13 amino acids. CDR1 is GTSNPN, CDR2 SVGIG, per germline (reference sequence). The V and J ends lost 3 bases and 4 bases, in that order; junction bases with no gene match: 6. The CDR3 DNA follows: TGTGCCTGGAGCCGAGGGGGCCGGTACGAGCAGTACTTC. It codes for CAWSRGGRYEQYF.

As regards this clone: A far larger clone is a single base away, which makes a read error likely. The chain uses TRBV7-9 and TRBJ1-3, with D unresolved. Germline CDR1 is SEHNR and CDR2 is FQNEAQ (reference sequence). This CDR3 is 12 amino acids long. The germline V and J ends were trimmed by 1 base and 6 bases, with 4 bases remaining between them. CDR3 sequence reads: CASSLGENTIYF. The CDR3 DNA reads as TGTGCCAGCAGCTTAGGTGAAAACACCATATATTTT.

V and J are TRBV10-2 and TRBJ2-7; a possible D gene is TRBD1 (6 bases). The germline V gene encodes CDR1 WSHSY and CDR2 SAAADI. V was shortened by 7 bases and J by 7 bases, with 14 bases between the two germline ends. This CDR3 comprises 12 residues. The CDR3 loop reads CASMGARDEQYF. Written as DNA, the CDR3 is TGCGCCAGCATGGGGGCTAGAGATGAGCAGTACTTC.

The rearrangement links TRBV11-2 to TRBJ2-1; the match to TRBD1 covers 7 bases. Unmatched junction bases numbered 5, after V lost 5 bases and J lost 4 bases. The CDR3 has 14 amino acids. The germline gives CDR1 SGHAT, CDR2 FQNNGV. Here the CDR3 DNA reads TGTGCCAGCAGCCGACGGGGACAGTACAATGAGCAGTTCTTC. Its protein is CASSRRGQYNEQFF.

The chain recombines TRBV28 with TRBJ1-5; 7 bases map to TRBD1. CDR1 is MDHEN and CDR2 is SYDVKM in the germline V gene. V gave up 3 bases and J gave up 0 bases; unmatched junction bases: 8. The CDR3 runs 17 residues. The CDR3 DNA is TGTGCCAGCAGTTTTAGGAAAGGACAGGTTAGCAATCAGCCCCAGCATTTT. Protein product: CASSFRKGQVSNQPQHF.